Below, 30 T cell receptor beta chains from the same sample are listed, as sequenced in a study of blood T cells in healthy people across ages (dated by TCRdb to 2014 to 2015). Library prep was done by 5' RACE. Sequencing instrument: Illumina HiSeq 2500. A second PCR of about 7 to 12 cycles was performed with a sample-barcoded 5' primer and a J-beta primer mix. Using fastp at Q25 and MiXCR, TCRdb reprocessed the public reads and kept productive beta chains. Each CDR3 protein appears once, grouped with its most common genes and DNA. The table for this sample lists 800,000 to 900,000 distinct CDR3 sequences; around 68% of them were counted only once. Roughly 26% of the sample is taken by the ten largest. Sequenced input: blood. These receptors all stem from a man aged 25-45 years in good health.

The V call is TRBV14, the J call TRBJ1-6; 8 nucleotides match TRBD1. Germline CDR1 and CDR2: SGHDN and FVKESK. CDR3 length: 17 residues. Trimming took 3 bases from V and 9 from J; bases not matched to a gene: 13. The CDR3 region has the DNA TGTGCCAGCAGCCAGGGGTTCGCAGGGGGCTTTTTTTCACCCCTCCACTTT. Translated, it gives CASSQGFAGGFFSPLHF. Full variable domain (missing parts from reference TRBV14 and TRBJ1-6): EAGVTQFPSHSVIEKGQTVTLRCDPISGHDNLYWYRRVMGKEIKFLLHFVKESKQDESGMPNNRFLAERTGGTYSTLKVQPAELEDSGVYFCASSQGFAGGFFSPLHFGNGTRLTVT.

This clonotype has just a few counts. The chain combines TRBV4-3 with TRBJ1-4; possibly TRBD1 for D (5 bases). The CDR3 is made up of 15 amino acids. The V and J ends lost 3 bases and 8 bases respectively, with 16 bases between them. Germline lookup yields CDR1 LGHNA and CDR2 YSLEER. The CDR3 sequence: CASSQDDSLWEKLFF. In DNA form, the CDR3 reads TGCGCCAGCAGCCAGGATGACAGTCTATGGGAAAAACTGTTTTTT.

The chain is built from TRBV7-2 and TRBJ2-5, with D perhaps matching TRBD1 or TRBD2 (5 bases each). This CDR3 is 15 amino acids long. The germline V and J ends were trimmed by 2 bases and 0 bases, with 10 bases remaining between them. Per germline, CDR1 SGHTA and CDR2 FQGNSA. Here the CDR3 reads CASSLNGAYQETQYF. The CDR3 nucleotides read TGTGCCAGCAGCTTAAACGGGGCCTACCAAGAGACCCAGTACTTC.

There are a few counts of this clonotype. The V call is TRBV20-1, the J call TRBJ2-3; 7 bases align to TRBD1. Germline V gene data show CDR1 as DFQATT and CDR2 as SNEGSKA (reference sequence). J gave up 2 bases and V 6 bases, and 14 bases lay outside the gene matches. The CDR3 loop spans 16 amino acids. Here the CDR3 reads CSAVPDRMRSTDTQYF. DNA of the CDR3: TGCAGTGCCGTCCCGGACAGGATGAGATCCACAGATACGCAGTATTTT.

The chain joins TRBV10-3 to TRBJ1-2; 9 bases are a match to TRBD1. The CDR3 extends over 13 amino acids. The trim removed 10 bases at V and 6 bases at J, leaving 9 bases unmatched. Germline CDR1 reads ENHRY; CDR2 reads SYGVKD. CDR3 sequence reads: CATLGRQGDGYTF. In DNA, the CDR3 is TGTGCCACGTTGGGGAGACAGGGGGATGGCTACACCTTC.

The V call is TRBV30, the J call TRBJ1-2; D perhaps matches TRBD1 (5 bases). CDR1 and CDR2 (germline): GTSNPN, SVGIG (reference sequence). Trimming pared 3 bases from V and 6 bases from J, leaving 14 bases between. This CDR3 spans 13 amino acids. In DNA form, the CDR3 reads TGTGCCTGGAGATCAGGGCTGGGAGATGGCTACACCTTC. This encodes CAWRSGLGDGYTF.

V is TRBV27 and J is TRBJ2-5, with D possibly being TRBD1 (6 bases). CDR3 length: 13 amino acids. Trimming stripped 8 bases from V and 2 bases from J, with 12 bases between. From germline, CDR1 is MNHEY and CDR2 SMNVEV (reference sequence). The CDR3 sequence: CASHGTPQETQYF. The CDR3 DNA is TGTGCCAGCCACGGGACACCTCAAGAGACCCAGTACTTC.

The rearrangement links TRBV7-9 to TRBJ2-3, with 8 positions matching TRBD2. V lost 2 bases to trimming and J lost 2 bases; unmatched junction nucleotides: 9. CDR3 size: 17 residues. Germline CDR1 is SEHNR and CDR2 is FQNEAQ (reference sequence). The CDR3 nucleotides are TGTGCCAGCAGCTTAATTCGTCGTAGCGGGGCCACAGATACGCAGTATTTT. Translation: CASSLIRRSGATDTQYF.

The chain employs TRBV5-1 and TRBJ2-7, with D possibly called TRBD1 or TRBD2 (5 bases each). Trimming shortened V by 3 bases and J by 2 bases, and 15 bases separated the two germline ends. CDR1 is SGHRS, CDR2 YFSETQ, per germline. The CDR3 has 15 amino acids. The CDR3 bases are TGCGCCAGCAGCTCACCAGAGGGGCGCACCTACGAGCAGTACTTC. This encodes CASSSPEGRTYEQYF.

This chain uses TRBV5-6 with TRBJ2-7; 7 nucleotides line up with TRBD1. Germline assignment: CDR1 SGHDT and CDR2 YYEEEE. The CDR3 runs to 14 residues. J was trimmed by 2 bases and V by 6 bases; bases with no gene match: 8. The CDR3 bases are TGTGCCAGCATCCCCCAGGGGGTCACCTACGAGCAGTACTTC. Its protein product is CASIPQGVTYEQYF.

As for this clonotype: One end of the junction is discordant with germline, which a read error may explain. The J gene is TRBJ1-2, the V gene TRBV18, with D perhaps matching TRBD1 (5 bases). The length of the CDR3 is 16 residues. Germline values: CDR1 KGHSH, CDR2 LQKENI. CDR3 amino acids: CTSSPFQGKENYGYTF. CDR3 nucleotide sequence: TGTACCAGCTCACCTTTCCAGGGCAAGGAAAACTATGGCTACACCTTC.

CDR3 nucleotide sequence: TGTGCCAGCAGGGGGACGGGGGGTTTAGCCACCAATGAGCAGTACTTC. It yields the protein CASRGTGGLATNEQYF. The chain uses TRBV6-5 and TRBJ2-1; 7 bases match TRBD2. TRBJ2-7 explains the end of the DNA better; the J call may be wrong. CDR1 is MNHEY and CDR2 is SVGAGI in the germline V gene. This CDR3 spans 16 amino acids.

CDR3 in DNA: TGTGCCAGCAGCTTAACTAATCCCGCGTCTACAGATACGCAGTATTTT. Its protein product is CASSLTNPASTDTQYF. The V and J genes are TRBV7-3 and TRBJ2-3; no clear D gene. Germline CDR1 and CDR2: SGHTA and FQGTGA. The CDR3 is made up of 16 amino acids. The V end lost 0 bases, the J end lost 3 bases, and 13 bases lay between the germline ends. The full variable domain, in which reference TRBV7-3 and TRBJ2-3 provide the parts outside the CDR3, is GAGVSQTPSNKVTEKGKYVELRCDPISGHTALYWYRQSLGQGPEFLIYFQGTGAADDSGLPNDRFFAVRPEGSVSTLKIQRTERGDSAVYLCASSLTNPASTDTQYFGPGTRLTVL.

The chain combines TRBV5-1 with TRBJ2-1; the D call may be TRBD1 or TRBD2 (7 bases each). The germline CDR1 and CDR2 sequences are SGHRS and YFSETQ. V was trimmed by 4 bases and J by 9 bases, leaving 20 bases between them. This CDR3 spans 15 amino acids. The CDR3 nucleotides are TGCGCCAGCAGCGGAGCGGGACAGATTATCGCTGAGCAGTTCTTC. Protein product: CASSGAGQIIAEQFF.

The chain recombines TRBV13 with TRBJ2-5; 12 positions match TRBD2. The CDR3 extends over 16 amino acids. Germline lookup yields CDR1 PRHDT and CDR2 FYEKMQ (reference sequence). The V segment lost 5 bases and the J segment 0 bases; nucleotides outside the gene matches: 4. The CDR3 nucleotides are TGTGCCAGCAGCCACACTAGCGGGGGGTACCAAGAGACCCAGTACTTC. Translated, it gives CASSHTSGGYQETQYF.

The chain has TRBV4-3 and TRBJ2-3; TRBD2 matches 14 bases. CDR3 length equals 19 residues. The ends lost 0 bases at V and 4 bases at J; junction bases unmatched: 9. In germline, CDR1 is LGHNA, CDR2 YSLEER. The CDR3 nucleotides read TGCGCCAGCAGCCAAGAATTTTGGGGACTAGCGGGGGATGCAGATACGCAGTATTTT. Its protein is CASSQEFWGLAGDADTQYF.

This clonotype showed up just a few times. The V call is TRBV29-1, the J call TRBJ2-1; D unclear. Per the germline V gene, CDR1 is SQVTM and CDR2 is ANQGSEA. This CDR3 has 13 amino acids. The V and J ends lost 3 bases and 7 bases respectively, with 13 bases between them. The CDR3 here is CSVDPSTENEQFF. The CDR3 DNA reads as TGCAGCGTTGACCCCTCAACAGAAAATGAGCAGTTCTTC.

This clonotype was detected a few times. CDR3 DNA: TGCGCCAGCAGCCAAGATCGACGGGTGCAGTTCTTC. Translated: CASSQDRRVQFF. The chain recombines TRBV4-3 with TRBJ2-1; D gene ambiguous. Looked up from germline, CDR1 is LGHNA and CDR2 is YSLEER. The CDR3 loop spans 12 amino acids. Deletions cut 0 bases from V and 12 bases from J, with 9 bases between.

V and J are TRBV29-1 and TRBJ1-2, with D uncertain. Trimming pared 0 bases from V and 5 bases from J, leaving 16 bases between. The germline gives CDR1 SQVTM, CDR2 ANQGSEA. The CDR3 is 15 residues long. The CDR3 sequence: CSVEDLPRVWYGYTF. The DNA for the CDR3 is TGCAGCGTTGAAGATCTTCCACGCGTATGGTATGGCTACACCTTC.

The chain carries TRBV27 and TRBJ2-5, with 9 bases matching TRBD1. The length of the CDR3 is 15 residues. The V segment lost 4 bases and the J segment 4 bases; nucleotides outside the gene matches: 7. CDR1 is MNHEY and CDR2 is SMNVEV in the germline V gene (reference sequence). CDR3 sequence reads: CASSYRDRVGETQYF. Here the CDR3 DNA reads TGTGCCAGCAGTTACCGGGACAGGGTCGGAGAGACCCAGTACTTC.

This chain connects TRBV5-1 to TRBJ2-1, with D perhaps matching TRBD2 (6 bases). V was clipped by 4 bases and J by 10 bases, with 18 bases between them. This CDR3 spans 14 amino acids. Germline values: CDR1 SGHRS, CDR2 YFSETQ. CDR3 region: CASSREFVAKEQFF. The DNA for the CDR3 is TGCGCCAGCAGCCGGGAGTTTGTCGCCAAAGAGCAGTTCTTC. The full variable domain, its missing parts supplied by reference TRBV5-1 and TRBJ2-1, is KAGVTQTPRYLIKTRGQQVTLSCSPISGHRSVSWYQQTPGQGLQFLFEYFSETQRNKGNFPGRFSGRQFSNSRSEMNVSTLELGDSALYLCASSREFVAKEQFFGPGTRLTVL.

Only a few counts were recorded for this clonotype. The genes are TRBV20-1 and TRBJ2-4; no clear D. The closer fit of TRBJ2-7 to the DNA end suggests the J call may be wrong. Germline V gene data show CDR1 as DFQATT and CDR2 as SNEGSKA (reference sequence). The CDR3 loop spans 15 amino acids. The CDR3 sequence: CSARIEQSAWYEQYF. CDR3 nucleotide sequence: TGCAGTGCTAGGATCGAACAGAGCGCTTGGTACGAGCAGTACTTC.

This rearrangement joins TRBV6-4 to TRBJ2-1; weak D call: TRBD2 (6 bases). Trimming pared 5 bases from V and 2 bases from J, leaving 13 bases between. This CDR3 comprises 15 residues. Germline V lookup: CDR1 MRHNA, CDR2 SNTAGT. CDR3 residues: CASSPEAGTYNEQFF. DNA for the CDR3: TGTGCCAGCAGTCCTGAGGCGGGAACCTACAATGAGCAGTTCTTC.

The rearrangement joins TRBV29-1 to TRBJ2-3; possibly TRBD1 for D (6 bases). The CDR3 length is 14 residues. Trimming stripped 3 bases from V and 2 bases from J, with 12 bases between. The germline V gene has CDR1 SQVTM and CDR2 ANQGSEA. CDR3 DNA sequence: TGCAGCGTTGATCAGGGGTTTTACACAGATACGCAGTATTTT. Amino acid sequence: CSVDQGFYTDTQYF.

In DNA, the CDR3 is TGTGCCACCAGCAGAGATGGGGGAGGCCACAATGAGCAGTTCTTC. Amino acid sequence: CATSRDGGGHNEQFF. The chain links TRBV15 to TRBJ2-1, with D maybe TRBD2 (6 bases). This CDR3 has 15 residues. V dropped 0 bases and J dropped 5 bases, with 11 bases sitting between them. The V gene's germline CDR1 is LNHNV and CDR2 YYDKDF (reference sequence).

This chain connects TRBV27 to TRBJ1-6, with TRBD1 as a possible D gene (5 bases). CDR1 is MNHEY, CDR2 SMNVEV, per germline (reference sequence). This CDR3 region has 13 residues. Trimming removed 7 bases at V and 10 bases at J, with 14 bases between. As DNA, the CDR3 is TGTGCCAGCATGGGGGATAGACCCTCACCCCTCCACTTT. Protein product: CASMGDRPSPLHF.

The chain uses TRBV7-9 and TRBJ2-5; the D gene is possibly TRBD2 (7 bases). Germline V gene sequence: CDR1 SEHNR, CDR2 FQNEAQ (reference sequence). The CDR3 extends over 14 amino acids. Trimming shortened V by 6 bases and J by 4 bases, and 15 bases separated the two germline ends. Here the CDR3 reads CASSRGGVGETQYF. For the CDR3, the DNA is TGTGCCAGCAGTAGGGGGGGAGTCGGAGAGACCCAGTACTTC.

J is TRBJ1-5 and V is TRBV20-1; D ambiguous. V gave up 2 bases and J gave up 5 bases, with 7 bases separating them. The germline V gene encodes CDR1 DFQATT and CDR2 SNEGSKA (reference sequence). There are 12 residues in the CDR3. The CDR3 spells CSARKVDQPQHF. In nucleotides, the CDR3 is TGCAGTGCTAGAAAGGTAGATCAGCCCCAGCATTTT.

This clonotype has only a few counts. The V and J genes are TRBV27 and TRBJ1-5, with D perhaps TRBD1 (6 bases). The V gene lost 2 bases and the J gene lost 4 bases, with 12 bases spanning the gap. The CDR3 spans 15 residues. CDR1 is MNHEY and CDR2 is SMNVEV in the germline V gene (reference sequence). The CDR3 DNA reads TGTGCCAGCAGTTTAATGCGGGGGCGGAATCAGCCCCAGCATTTT. This gives the protein CASSLMRGRNQPQHF.

J is TRBJ2-3 and V is TRBV27; 7 bases are shared with TRBD2. The V gene end was trimmed by 9 bases and the J gene end by 7 bases; junction bases not matched to a gene: 13. This CDR3 is 14 amino acids long. CDR1 and CDR2 (germline): MNHEY, SMNVEV (reference sequence). The CDR3 DNA reads TGTGCCAGTTCCCGGGGGGAGGACGCCCATACGCAGTATTTT. It translates to CASSRGEDAHTQYF.